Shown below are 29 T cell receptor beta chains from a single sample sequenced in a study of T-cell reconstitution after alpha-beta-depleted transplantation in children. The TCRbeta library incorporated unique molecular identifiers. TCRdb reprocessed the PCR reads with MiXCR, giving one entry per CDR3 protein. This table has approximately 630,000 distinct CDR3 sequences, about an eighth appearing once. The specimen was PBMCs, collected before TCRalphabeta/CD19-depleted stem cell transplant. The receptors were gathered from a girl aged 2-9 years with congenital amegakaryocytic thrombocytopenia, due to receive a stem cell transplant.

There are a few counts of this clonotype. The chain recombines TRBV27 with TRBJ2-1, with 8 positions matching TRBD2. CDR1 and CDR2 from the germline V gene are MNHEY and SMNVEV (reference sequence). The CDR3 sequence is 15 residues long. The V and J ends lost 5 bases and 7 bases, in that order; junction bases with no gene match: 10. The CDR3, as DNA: TGTGCCAGCAGTCTTTTAAGCGGGAGTTGGAATGAGCAGTTCTTC. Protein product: CASSLLSGSWNEQFF.

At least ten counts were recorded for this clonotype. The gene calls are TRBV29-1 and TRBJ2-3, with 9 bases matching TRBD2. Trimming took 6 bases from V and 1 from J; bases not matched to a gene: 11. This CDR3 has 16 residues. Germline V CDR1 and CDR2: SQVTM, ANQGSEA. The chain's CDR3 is CSVGPVKREGTDTQYF. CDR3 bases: TGCAGCGTAGGACCAGTAAAGCGGGAGGGCACAGATACGCAGTATTTT.

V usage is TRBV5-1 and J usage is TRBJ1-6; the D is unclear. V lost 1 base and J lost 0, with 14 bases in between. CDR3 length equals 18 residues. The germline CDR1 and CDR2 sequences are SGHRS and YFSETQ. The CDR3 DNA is TGCGCCAGCAGCTTGAGACCCGGCAGGAGCTCCTATAATTCACCCCTCCACTTT. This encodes CASSLRPGRSSYNSPLHF.

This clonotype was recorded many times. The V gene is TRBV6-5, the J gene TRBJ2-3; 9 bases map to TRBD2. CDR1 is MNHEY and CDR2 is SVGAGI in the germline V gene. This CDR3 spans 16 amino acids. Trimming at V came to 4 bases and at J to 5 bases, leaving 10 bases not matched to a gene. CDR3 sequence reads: CASSSQGLAPVDTQYF. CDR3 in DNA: TGTGCCAGCAGTTCCCAGGGACTAGCTCCCGTAGATACGCAGTATTTT.

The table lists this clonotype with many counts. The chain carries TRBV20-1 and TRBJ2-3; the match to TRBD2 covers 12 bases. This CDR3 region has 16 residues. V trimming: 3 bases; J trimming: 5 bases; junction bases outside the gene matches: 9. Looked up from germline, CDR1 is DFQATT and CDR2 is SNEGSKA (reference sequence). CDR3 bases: TGCAGTGCTAGGAAGGGAAAACTAGCGGGGGGAGATACGCAGTATTTT. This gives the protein CSARKGKLAGGDTQYF.

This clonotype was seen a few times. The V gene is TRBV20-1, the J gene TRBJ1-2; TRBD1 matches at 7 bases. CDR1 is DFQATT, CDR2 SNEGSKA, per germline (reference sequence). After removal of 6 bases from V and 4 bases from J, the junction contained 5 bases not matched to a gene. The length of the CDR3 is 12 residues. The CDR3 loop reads CSARTGAYGYTF. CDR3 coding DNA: TGCAGTGCAAGGACAGGAGCCTATGGCTACACCTTC.

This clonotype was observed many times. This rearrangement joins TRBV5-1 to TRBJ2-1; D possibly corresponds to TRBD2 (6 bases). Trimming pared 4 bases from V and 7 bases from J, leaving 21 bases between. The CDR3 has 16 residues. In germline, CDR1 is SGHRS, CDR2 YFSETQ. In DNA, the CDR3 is TGCGCCAGCAGCCGCTTCGTGACGGGAGTGAATAATGAGCAGTTCTTC. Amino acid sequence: CASSRFVTGVNNEQFF.

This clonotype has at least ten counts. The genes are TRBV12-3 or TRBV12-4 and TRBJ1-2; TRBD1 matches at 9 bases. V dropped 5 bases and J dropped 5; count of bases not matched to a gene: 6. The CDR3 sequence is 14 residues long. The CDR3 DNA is TGTGCCAGCAGTCCGGGACAGGGCGGGTATGGCTACACCTTC. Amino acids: CASSPGQGGYGYTF.

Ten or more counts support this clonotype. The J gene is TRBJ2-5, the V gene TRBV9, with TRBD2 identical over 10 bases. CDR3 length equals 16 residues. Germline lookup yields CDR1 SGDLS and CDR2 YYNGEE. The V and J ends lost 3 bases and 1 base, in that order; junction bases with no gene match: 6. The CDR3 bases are TGTGCCAGCAGCGCGGGACTAGCGTCATTCCAAGAGACCCAGTACTTC. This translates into CASSAGLASFQETQYF.

CDR3 sequence reads: CASSQEANFRLFIDTDTQYF. CDR3 nucleotides: TGTGCCAGCAGCCAAGAAGCCAACTTTAGGCTTTTTATCGACACAGATACGCAGTATTTT. V and J are TRBV3-1 and TRBJ2-3, with D unresolved. CDR3 length equals 20 residues. V was cut by 0 bases and J by 2 bases, with 24 bases left in between. Per the germline V gene, CDR1 is LGHDT and CDR2 is YNNKEL (reference sequence).

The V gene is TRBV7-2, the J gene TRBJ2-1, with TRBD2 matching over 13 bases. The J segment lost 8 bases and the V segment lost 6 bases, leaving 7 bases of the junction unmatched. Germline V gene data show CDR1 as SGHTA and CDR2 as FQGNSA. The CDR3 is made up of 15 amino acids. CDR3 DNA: TGTGCCAGCAGGGGCGGACTAGCGGGAGCCCATGAGCAGTTCTTC. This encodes CASRGGLAGAHEQFF.

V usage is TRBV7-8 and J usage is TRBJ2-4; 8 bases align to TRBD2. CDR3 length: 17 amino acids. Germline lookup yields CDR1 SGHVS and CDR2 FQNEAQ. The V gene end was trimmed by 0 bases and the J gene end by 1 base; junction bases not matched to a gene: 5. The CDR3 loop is CASSLAPERGAKNIQYF. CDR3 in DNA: TGTGCCAGCAGCTTAGCGCCGGAGCGGGGGGCCAAAAACATTCAGTACTTC.

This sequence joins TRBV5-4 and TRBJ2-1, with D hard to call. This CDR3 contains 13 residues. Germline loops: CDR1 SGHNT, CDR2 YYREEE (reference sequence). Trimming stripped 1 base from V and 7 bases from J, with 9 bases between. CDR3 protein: CASSLSLSNEQFF. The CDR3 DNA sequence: TGTGCCAGCAGCTTGAGCCTAAGTAATGAGCAGTTCTTC.

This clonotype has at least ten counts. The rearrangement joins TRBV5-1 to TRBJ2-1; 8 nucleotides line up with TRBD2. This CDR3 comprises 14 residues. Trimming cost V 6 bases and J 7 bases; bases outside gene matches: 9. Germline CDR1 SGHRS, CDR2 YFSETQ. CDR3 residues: CASMVAGPPNEQFF. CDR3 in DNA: TGCGCCAGCATGGTAGCGGGGCCGCCTAATGAGCAGTTCTTC.

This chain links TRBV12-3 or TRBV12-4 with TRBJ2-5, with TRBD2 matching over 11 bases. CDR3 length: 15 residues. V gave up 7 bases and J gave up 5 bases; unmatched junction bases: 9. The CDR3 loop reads CASTELAGVYETQYF. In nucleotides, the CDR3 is TGTGCCAGCACCGAACTAGCGGGAGTCTACGAGACCCAGTACTTC.

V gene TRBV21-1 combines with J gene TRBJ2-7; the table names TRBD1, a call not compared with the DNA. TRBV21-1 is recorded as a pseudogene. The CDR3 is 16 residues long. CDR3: CASSKASKDSLYEQYF. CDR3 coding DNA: TGTGCCAGCAGCAAAGCAAGTAAGGACAGCCTCTACGAGCAGTACTTC.

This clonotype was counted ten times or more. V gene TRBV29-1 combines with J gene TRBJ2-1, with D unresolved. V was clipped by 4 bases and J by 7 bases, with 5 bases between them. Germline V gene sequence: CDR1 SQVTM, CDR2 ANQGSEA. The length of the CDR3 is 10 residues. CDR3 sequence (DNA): TGCAGCGTTGTGAGAAATGAGCAGTTCTTC. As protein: CSVVRNEQFF.

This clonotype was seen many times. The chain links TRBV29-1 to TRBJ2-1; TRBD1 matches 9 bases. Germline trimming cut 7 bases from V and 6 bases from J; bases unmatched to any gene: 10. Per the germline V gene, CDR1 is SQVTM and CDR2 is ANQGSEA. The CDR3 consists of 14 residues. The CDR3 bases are TGCAGCGCCATGGCCTGGGACAGGGCCAATGAGCAGTTCTTC. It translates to CSAMAWDRANEQFF.

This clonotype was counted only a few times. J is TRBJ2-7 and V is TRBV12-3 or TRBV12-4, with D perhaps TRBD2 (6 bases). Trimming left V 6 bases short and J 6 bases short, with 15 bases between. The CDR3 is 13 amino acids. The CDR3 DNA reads TGTGCCAGCAGCTTTACCCTGGGGGGCGAGCAGTACTTC. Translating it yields CASSFTLGGEQYF.

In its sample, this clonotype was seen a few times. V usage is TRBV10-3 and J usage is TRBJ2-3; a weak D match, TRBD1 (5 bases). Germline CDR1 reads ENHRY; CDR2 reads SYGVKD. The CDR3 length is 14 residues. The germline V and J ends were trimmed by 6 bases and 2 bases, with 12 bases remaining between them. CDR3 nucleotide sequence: TGTGCCATCAGCGAGCCTGGGGCCACAGATACGCAGTATTTT. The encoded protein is CAISEPGATDTQYF.

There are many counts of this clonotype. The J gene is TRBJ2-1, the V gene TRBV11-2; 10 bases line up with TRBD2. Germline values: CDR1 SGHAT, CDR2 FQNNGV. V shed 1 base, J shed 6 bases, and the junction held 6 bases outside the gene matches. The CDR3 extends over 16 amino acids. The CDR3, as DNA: TGTGCCAGCAGCTTAGGGTTTCTAGCGGGAGTCAATGAGCAGTTCTTC. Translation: CASSLGFLAGVNEQFF.

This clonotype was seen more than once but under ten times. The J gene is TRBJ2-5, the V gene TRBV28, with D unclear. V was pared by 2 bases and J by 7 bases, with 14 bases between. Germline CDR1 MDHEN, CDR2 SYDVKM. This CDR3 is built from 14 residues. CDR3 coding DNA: TGTGCCAGCAGTTTAATTTCTGGTCCAGGGACCCAGTACTTC. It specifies CASSLISGPGTQYF.

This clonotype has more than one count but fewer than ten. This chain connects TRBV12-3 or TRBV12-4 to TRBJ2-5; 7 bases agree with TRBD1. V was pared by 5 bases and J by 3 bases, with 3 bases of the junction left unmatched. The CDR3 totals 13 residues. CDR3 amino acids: CASSADREETQYF. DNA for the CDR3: TGTGCCAGCAGTGCAGACAGGGAAGAGACCCAGTACTTC.

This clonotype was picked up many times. The CDR3 DNA reads as TGTGCCAGCAGTGAATCACCGTTAGGACTAGCGGGACCCTCCTACAATGAGCAGTTCTTC. The encoded protein is CASSESPLGLAGPSYNEQFF. The chain links TRBV25-1 to TRBJ2-1; TRBD2 agrees at 12 bases. Germline CDR1 and CDR2: MGHDK and SYGVNS. The CDR3 sequence is 20 residues long. Germline trimming cut 1 base from V and 0 bases from J; bases unmatched to any gene: 10.

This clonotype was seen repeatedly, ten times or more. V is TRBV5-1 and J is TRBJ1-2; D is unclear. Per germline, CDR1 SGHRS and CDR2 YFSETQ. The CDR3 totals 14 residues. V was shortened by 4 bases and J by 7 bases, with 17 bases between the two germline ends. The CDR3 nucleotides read TGCGCCAGCAGCCTAACTACTTCGGGCGGTGGCTACACCTTC. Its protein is CASSLTTSGGGYTF.

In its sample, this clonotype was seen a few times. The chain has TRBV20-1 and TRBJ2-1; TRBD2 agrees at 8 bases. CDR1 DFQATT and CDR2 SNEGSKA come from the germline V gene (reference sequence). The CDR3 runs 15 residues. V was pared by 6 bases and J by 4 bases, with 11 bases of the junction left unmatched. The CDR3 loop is CSAHQPGGLYNEQFF. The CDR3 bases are TGCAGTGCCCATCAGCCGGGAGGGCTATACAATGAGCAGTTCTTC.

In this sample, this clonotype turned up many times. CDR3 nucleotides: TGCGCCAGCAGTCTTGTGGGGGAAGGCCTCTACGAGCAGTACTTC. Its protein is CASSLVGEGLYEQYF. The chain recombines TRBV10-2 with TRBJ2-7, with D perhaps assigned TRBD1 or TRBD2 (5 bases each). The CDR3 is 15 amino acids. V was pared by 5 bases and J by 3 bases, with 17 bases between. Germline loops: CDR1 WSHSY, CDR2 SAAADI.

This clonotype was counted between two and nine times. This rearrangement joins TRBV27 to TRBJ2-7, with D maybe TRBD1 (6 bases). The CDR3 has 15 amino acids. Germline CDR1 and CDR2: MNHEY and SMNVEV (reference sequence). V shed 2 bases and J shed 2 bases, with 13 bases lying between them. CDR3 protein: CASSLKQGGPYEQYF. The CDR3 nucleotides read TGTGCCAGCAGTTTAAAACAGGGTGGGCCCTACGAGCAGTACTTC.

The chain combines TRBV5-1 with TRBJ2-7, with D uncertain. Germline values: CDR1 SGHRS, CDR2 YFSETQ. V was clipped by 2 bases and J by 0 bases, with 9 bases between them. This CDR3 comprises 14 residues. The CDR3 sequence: CASSLRNPSYEQYF. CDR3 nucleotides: TGCGCCAGCAGCTTACGAAATCCCTCCTACGAGCAGTACTTC. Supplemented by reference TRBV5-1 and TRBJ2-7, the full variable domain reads KAGVTQTPRYLIKTRGQQVTLSCSPISGHRSVSWYQQTPGQGLQFLFEYFSETQRNKGNFPGRFSGRQFSNSRSEMNVSTLELGDSALYLCASSLRNPSYEQYFGPGTRLTVT.